This T cell receptor (beta chain) was sequenced in a study of cytomegalovirus exposure and HLA in healthy donors (dated by TCRdb to the late 2010s). Notes on the research overall: An earlier analysis of approximately 550 of the donors reported 276 Gb of sequence data and around 120 million unique TCR beta sequences from about 179 million T cells. An earlier analysis of roughly 600 of the donors used high-throughput TCR beta sequencing to judge whether each TCR beta V gene segment behaved as functional or pseudogenic. Among several hundred genotyped donors of the cohort, an average of roughly 230,000 unique TCR beta nucleotide sequences was sequenced per donor, of which about 18% were non-productive. Approximately 300 gigabases of sequencing data and 91 million or so unique TCR sequences made up an early release that covered approximately 650 HLA-typed donors. A later analysis re-analyzed previously published TCR beta repertoires from roughly 600 donors and added high-resolution HLA genotyping to study TCR occurrence patterns. HLA typing included class I and class II loci at four-digit resolution. To predict cytomegalovirus infection status, the study combined high-throughput TCR immunosequencing, statistical association of individual TCRs with disease status, and machine learning. The genetic ancestry cluster associated with self-reported Caucasian donors included 81% of the roughly 410 genotyped donors. Donor age, sex, ethnicity and CMV serostatus were compiled together with the repertoire data. The study profiled the T cell repertoires of under 850 subjects by immunosequencing and related them to cytomegalovirus serostatus. Along with the approximately 670-subject first cohort, a separate validation cohort of over a hundred different subjects was used. In a later genetic analysis, genome-wide SNP genotypes for about 55% of the roughly 700 donors were used, and that subset was treated as a discovery cohort. About five DR-DQ haplotypes were handled as single units for association and clustering, since linkage in the cohort was strong. Every discovery cohort repertoire had been produced on one sequencing platform. In the later analysis, no new phenotypic data were used to find candidate immune exposures; instead, reliance was placed on TCR beta sequences and their occurrence across donors. Typing coverage varied by locus: roughly 620-640 donors for A, B, C, DRB1 and DQB1; approximately 500 for DQA1; about 590 for DPA1; 450 to 480 for DPB1. The study aimed to test whether cataloging public T cell receptors could reveal signatures of past pathogen exposure. Here is what the overall study found, with its caveats: A further reported finding was that TCR beta sequences accurately predicted the HLA-A and HLA-B alleles for most subjects in the first cohort. At a false discovery rate of 0.05, a later analysis linked 15,000 to 20,000 TCR beta sequences to specific HLA alleles. Cytomegalovirus status was reported to be diagnosed by the classifier with high specificity and sensitivity in both the original and validation cohorts. When HLA alleles, especially DR and DQ, strongly co-occurred, attributing TCR associations to individual alleles was difficult. In a later genetic analysis, fewer N-insertions in productive TCRs were reported among donors in an Asian-associated ancestry cluster than the roughly 700-donor mean. A later analysis found that most CMV-associated TCR beta chains appeared HLA-restricted, with HLA associations seemingly driven largely by CMV exposure. Some IMGT-functional V segments, including TRBV6-2 and TRBV6-3, could not be told apart with the 87-base-pair reads, so those segments were excluded. In a later analysis, TCR association rates were found to vary across HLA loci, with the most associated TCRs seen for DRB1 alleles and the fewest for HLA-C alleles. The authors suggested that the approach could potentially be generalized to other disease states and immunological phenotypes. This cohort had only TCR beta chains sequenced, and the lack of alpha or paired-chain data limited which features could be detected. Because counts were too low, roughly 16 rarely observed V segments, including chromosome 9 orphons, were excluded from the earlier analysis of some 540 of the donors. In a later genetic analysis, a missense DCLRE1C variant was associated with V-gene and J-gene trimming of TCR beta chains, and the association was replicated in an independent cohort. Roughly uniform sequencing depth across donors was assumed in presence/absence analyses, although this assumption may not hold. HLA typing was unavailable for some donors at each locus, so association tests used only the typed subset. Across donors, most TCR sequences were observed very rarely, whereas some public TCRs were present in many individuals. In a later analysis, HLA-associated TCR beta chains were found to be more clonally expanded and to have lower generation probabilities than equally common non-associated chains. A total of about 180 TCR beta chains were listed by the study as associated with cytomegalovirus. The only immune exposure information available for the cohort was CMV serostatus. In an earlier analysis of over 550 of the donors, most TCR beta V segments were observed in productive rearrangements about 87% or about 30% of the time, broadly matching IMGT annotations. In vitro tests confirmed that a few of the cytomegalovirus-associated TCR beta chains recognize cytomegalovirus antigens. A cluster of highly shared sequence variants was judged likely to represent a technical artifact of the sequencing pipeline. Several of the top co-occurrence clusters appeared to be linked to parvovirus B19, influenza, CMV and Epstein-Barr virus, according to a later analysis. Linkage disequilibrium might explain the correlated functional status among segregating V segments, but an unknown experimental factor could not be excluded.

The cohort consisted of some 730 healthy bone marrow donors. Cohort members were all nominally healthy when sampled, although unrecorded immune exposures were likely present. The donor was CMV seropositive and was included in the group of some 290 seropositive cohort members. Every donor gave a peripheral blood sample, and the peripheral blood mononuclear cells from that sample were used for TCR beta sequencing. The Qiagen DNeasy Blood Extraction Kit was used to extract genomic DNA from the blood cell samples. Receptor libraries were prepared by the immunoSEQ multiplex PCR assay. A mixture of 60 forward primers for TCR Vbeta segments and 13 reverse primers for TCR Jbeta segments was used in the multiplex PCR. A multiplex PCR assay on genomic DNA amplified the CDR3 region of rearranged TCR beta genes. Amplified TCR beta libraries were sequenced as 87-base-pair reads on the Illumina HiSeq System. Per the source publication's procedure: A later analysis tallied 75 million to 95 million unique TCR beta chains across the 666 repertoires, and around 10 million of those chains were shared by two or more donors. To remove PCR and sequencing errors, raw reads were error-corrected and collapsed into unique sequences using a nearest-neighbor algorithm that merged closely related sequences. V, D and J gene segments were assigned by aligning CDR3 sequences to IMGT reference sequences. Each retained sequence needed at least a six-nucleotide match to both a V gene segment and a J gene segment. Rearrangements were called productive when the CDR3 lacked stop codons and stayed in frame with V and J; all others were non-productive. CDR3 was defined according to IMGT convention as the region running from the second conserved V-encoded cysteine to the conserved J-encoded phenylalanine. In an earlier analysis of more than 550 of the donors, sequences lacking an unambiguous match to a single V gene segment were excluded. In an earlier analysis of several hundred of the donors, V segments were called functional above 56.7% productive rearrangements and were called segregating when the between-donor standard deviation exceeded 5%. A statistical classification framework was built for diagnosing cytomegalovirus status from the catalog of TCR beta chain sequences. In a later analysis, TCR nucleotide sequences were compared against IMGT/GENE-DB human TR gene sequences so that V and J genes could be assigned. A later analysis assigned CDR3 sequences and most-parsimonious VDJ recombination scenarios with the TCRdist pipeline. A later analysis defined each TCR beta chain by its CDR3 amino acid sequence plus V-gene family, and excluded reads lacking a unique V-gene family. To address suspected cross-contamination and a sequencing artifact, a later analysis removed around 590 highly shared, low-generation-probability nucleotide sequences. For each public chain, a later analysis derived a clonal expansion index from normalized ranks of inferred template counts within each repertoire. A later analysis computed generation probabilities with a VDJ recombination model fitted to out-of-frame rearrangements, and checked the results against IGoR. In a later analysis, TCR-TCR, TCR-HLA and TCR-CMV co-occurrence was scored with hypergeometric tests, and a repertoire-size bias correction was applied to TCR pairs. False discovery rates were estimated in a later analysis by permuting HLA or CMV assignments 20 times. In a later analysis, co-occurring TCRs were grouped using DBSCAN, and TCRdist sequence similarity was added for clustering within HLA-allele-positive subsets. Co-occurrence clustering excluded repertoires with fewer than 30,000 or more than 120,000 public chains, plus five with anomalous nucleotide sharing. Here the immuneACCESS table is served through TCRdb, limited to in-frame sequences with V and J called. Missing clones are a known gap in these copies; in checked studies unresolved V genes cover under half, and the rest lacks a known reason. V, J and clone size derive from that table, while D and trimming were established from the DNA sequence. Here the sample has some 250,000 clones; over 80% occur a single time. The top ten constitute 5% to 6% of the sample.

To note about this clone: Its cognate antigen has yet to be identified. Per-base qualities were not stored, and no clone one base away is much larger.

CDR1 is given as SSHAT and CDR2 as FNYEAQ, both from the germline V gene (reference sequence). V trim: 5 bases; J trim: 0 bases; unmatched bases: 7. Counted from cysteine to phenylalanine, this CDR3 has 16 amino acids. The only DNA kept is the CDR3, 48 bases in frame from the first base. What was sequenced was PBMCs. The V and J genes are TRBV7-7 and TRBJ2-3, with 8 middle bases fitting TRBD1. The clonotype comes from a woman aged 40 to 50 in good health and CMV-seropositive. The DNA reads as follows: TGTGCCAGCAGCCGGCTGACAGGGGAGAGCACAGATACGCAGTATTTT. The translation is CASSRLTGESTDTQYF.